These T cell receptor beta chains were read from a single sample in a study of vaccination effects on CD4 cells after COVID-19. Their antigens are not known. Clones were read by immunoSEQ multiplex PCR, and TCRdb kept only the in-frame ones, dropping some. The sample contains around 40,000 clones, 55% to 80% of which appear only once. The sequenced sample was CD4+ T cells from PBMCs cultured without peptide, obtained before COVID-19 vaccination. The receptors stem from a human donor who received a COVID-19 vaccine. Both conserved end residues are part of each CDR3. A D gene is named only where the DNA matches it firmly. For some rows the clone size is stated as once, few or many, or as a class when expanded; others skip it.

j_call v_call cdr3_length clone_size d_call cdr3_aa cdr3_nt
TRBJ1-1 TRBV2 14 . TRBD1 CASSRDSGKPEAFF TGTGCCAGCAGCCGGGACAGTGGTAAGCCTGAAGCTTTCTTT
TRBJ1-6 TRBV6-6 17 few TRBD1 CASSPTSGTGGHSPLHF TGTGCCAGCAGTCCAACCTCCGGGACAGGGGGCCATTCACCCCTCCACTTT
TRBJ2-1 TRBV11-2 13 . . CASSLALYNEQFF TGTGCCAGCAGCTTAGCGCTTTACAATGAGCAGTTCTTC
TRBJ2-4 TRBV24-1 16 . TRBD2 CATSDTSGGAGDIQYF TGTGCCACCAGTGATACTAGCGGGGGGGCCGGGGACATTCAGTACTTC
TRBJ1-4 TRBV6-5 14 . . CASSLTTTNEKLFF TGTGCCAGCAGTTTGACAACAACTAATGAAAAACTGTTTTTT
TRBJ2-7 TRBV5-5 14 . . CASSLRRQGSEQYF TGTGCCAGCAGCTTGAGGAGGCAGGGAAGCGAGCAGTACTTC
TRBJ2-7 TRBV29-1 12 few . CSVDGTSREQYF TGCAGCGTTGACGGGACTTCCCGCGAGCAGTACTTC
TRBJ1-1 TRBV3-1/TRBV3-2 15 . . CASSQEPGINTEAFF TGTGCCAGCAGCCAAGAACCAGGGATCAACACTGAAGCTTTCTTT
TRBJ1-6 TRBV9 14 . . CASSVDLGVSPLHF TGTGCCAGCAGCGTAGATCTCGGGGTTTCACCCCTCCACTTT
TRBJ2-3 TRBV7-8 18 . TRBD2 CASSTPRGASGKGDTQYF TGTGCCAGCAGCACCCCCAGGGGCGCTAGCGGGAAAGGGGATACGCAGTATTTT
TRBJ1-2 TRBV6-5 14 . . CASSLGRGFDGYTF TGTGCCAGCAGCCTTGGGAGAGGGTTTGATGGCTACACCTTC
TRBJ2-5 TRBV4-1 15 . . CASSQERGPQETQYF TGCGCCAGCAGCCAAGAACGGGGGCCACAAGAGACCCAGTACTTC
TRBJ1-1 TRBV6-5 14 . . CASSYGRGSPEAFF TGTGCCAGCAGTTACGGGAGAGGTAGCCCTGAAGCTTTCTTT
TRBJ2-7 TRBV5-1 14 . . CASSLEEGFKEQYF TGCGCCAGCAGCTTGGAAGAGGGGTTTAAGGAGCAGTACTTC
TRBJ1-2 TRBV6-5 14 . . CASSYSGRITGYTF TGTGCCAGCAGTTACTCAGGCCGAATTACCGGCTACACCTTC